The clone carrying this T cell receptor (beta chain) was counted a few times. From the reads, TCRdb called clonotypes with MiXCR, one entry per CDR3 protein. This table has over 150,000 distinct CDR3 sequences, over 13% appearing once. Germline V gene lookup returns CDR1 MNHEY and CDR2 SMNVEV (reference sequence). The CDR3 consists of 13 residues. The V end was cut by 3 bases, the J end by 5 bases, with 10 bases between. The data are from a study of T cell repertoires in cytomegalovirus infection. V and J are TRBV27 and TRBJ2-5; D unclear. The sample comprised PBMCs. The TCR sequence derives from a human donor in good health (CMV status not recorded). Some clones in this sample may be carry-over from other donors' samples. The CDR3: CASSLGIVETQYF. DNA of the CDR3: TGTGCCAGCAGTTTGGGGATAGTGGAGACCCAGTACTTC.